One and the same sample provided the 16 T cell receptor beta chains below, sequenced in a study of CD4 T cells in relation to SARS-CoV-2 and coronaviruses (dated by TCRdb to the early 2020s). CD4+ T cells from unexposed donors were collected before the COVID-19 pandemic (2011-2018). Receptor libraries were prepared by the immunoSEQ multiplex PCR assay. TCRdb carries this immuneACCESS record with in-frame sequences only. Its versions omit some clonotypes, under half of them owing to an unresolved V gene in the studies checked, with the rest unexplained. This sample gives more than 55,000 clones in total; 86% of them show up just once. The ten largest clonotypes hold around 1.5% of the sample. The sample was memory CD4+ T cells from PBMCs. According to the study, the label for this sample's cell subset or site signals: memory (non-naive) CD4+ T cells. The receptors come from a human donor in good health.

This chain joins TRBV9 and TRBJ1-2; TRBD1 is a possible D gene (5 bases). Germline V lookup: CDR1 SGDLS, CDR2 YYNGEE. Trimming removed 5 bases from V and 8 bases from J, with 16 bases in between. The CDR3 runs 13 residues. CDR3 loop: CASRGQLARGYTF. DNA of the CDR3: TGTGCCAGCAGGGGGCAGTTGGCTCGGGGCTACACCTTC. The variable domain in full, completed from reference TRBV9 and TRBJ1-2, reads DSGVTQTPKHLITATGQRVTLRCSPRSGDLSVYWYQQSLDQGLQFLIQYYNGEERAKGNILERFSAQQFPDLHSELNLSSLELGDSALYFCASRGQLARGYTFGSGTRLTVV.

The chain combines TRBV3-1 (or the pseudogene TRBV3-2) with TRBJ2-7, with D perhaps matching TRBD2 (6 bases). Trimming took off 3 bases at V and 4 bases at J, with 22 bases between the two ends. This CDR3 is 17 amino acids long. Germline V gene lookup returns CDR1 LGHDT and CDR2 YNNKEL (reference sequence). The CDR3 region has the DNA TGTGCCAGCAGCCAGGAGGGGCTGGGGAGGAGTAGGTACGAGCAGTACTTC. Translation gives CASSQEGLGRSRYEQYF.

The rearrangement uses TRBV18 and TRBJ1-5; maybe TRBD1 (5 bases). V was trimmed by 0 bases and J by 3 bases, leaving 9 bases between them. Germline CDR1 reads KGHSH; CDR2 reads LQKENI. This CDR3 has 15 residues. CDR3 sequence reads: CASSPPGPNNQPQHF. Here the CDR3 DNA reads TGTGCCAGCTCACCACCGGGACCTAACAATCAGCCCCAGCATTTT.

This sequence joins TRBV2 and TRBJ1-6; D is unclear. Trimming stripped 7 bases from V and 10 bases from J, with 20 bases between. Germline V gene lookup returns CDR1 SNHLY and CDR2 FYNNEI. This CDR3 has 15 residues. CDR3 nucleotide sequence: TGTGCCAGCATGCCGCGGTCGTCTATACAGTCACCCCTCCACTTT. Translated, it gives CASMPRSSIQSPLHF.

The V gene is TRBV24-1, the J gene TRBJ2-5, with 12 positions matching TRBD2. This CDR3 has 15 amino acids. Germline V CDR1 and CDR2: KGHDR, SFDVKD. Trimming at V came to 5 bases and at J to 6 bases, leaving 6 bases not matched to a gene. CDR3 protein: CATSATTSGSQTQYF. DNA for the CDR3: TGTGCCACCAGTGCCACGACTAGCGGGAGTCAGACCCAGTACTTC.

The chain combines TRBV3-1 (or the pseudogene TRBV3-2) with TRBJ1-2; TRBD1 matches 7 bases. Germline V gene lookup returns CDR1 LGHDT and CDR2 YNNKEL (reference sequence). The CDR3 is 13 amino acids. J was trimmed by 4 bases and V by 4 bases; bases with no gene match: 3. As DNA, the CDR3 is TGTGCCAGCAGCCCGGGACAGAGCTATGGCTACACCTTC. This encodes CASSPGQSYGYTF.

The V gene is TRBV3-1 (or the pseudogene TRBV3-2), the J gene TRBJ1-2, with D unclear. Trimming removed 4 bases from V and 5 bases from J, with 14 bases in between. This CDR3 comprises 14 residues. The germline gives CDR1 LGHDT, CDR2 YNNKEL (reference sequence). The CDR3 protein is CASSPRPPLYGYTF. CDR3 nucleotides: TGTGCCAGCAGCCCTCGTCCACCTCTTTATGGCTACACCTTC.

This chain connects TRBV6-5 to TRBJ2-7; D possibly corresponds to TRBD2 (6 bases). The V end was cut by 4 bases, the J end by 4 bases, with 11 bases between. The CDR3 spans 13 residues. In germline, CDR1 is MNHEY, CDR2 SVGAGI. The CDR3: CASSSGVGYEQYF. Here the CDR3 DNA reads TGTGCCAGCAGTTCGGGAGTTGGATACGAGCAGTACTTC.

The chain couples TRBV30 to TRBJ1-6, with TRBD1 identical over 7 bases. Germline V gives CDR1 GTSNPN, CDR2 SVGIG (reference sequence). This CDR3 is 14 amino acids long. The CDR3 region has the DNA TGTGCGCTTCAGACAGGGACTGCGAATTCACCCCTCCACTTT. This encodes CALQTGTANSPLHF.

Here the CDR3 DNA reads TGCAGTGCTAGTCGGCAGAATAGCAATCAGCCCCAGCATTTT. Its translation: CSASRQNSNQPQHF. The V gene is TRBV20-1, the J gene TRBJ1-5; no firm D call. CDR1 is DFQATT, CDR2 SNEGSKA, per germline (reference sequence). V lost 3 bases and J lost 0, with 9 bases in between. This CDR3 has 14 residues.

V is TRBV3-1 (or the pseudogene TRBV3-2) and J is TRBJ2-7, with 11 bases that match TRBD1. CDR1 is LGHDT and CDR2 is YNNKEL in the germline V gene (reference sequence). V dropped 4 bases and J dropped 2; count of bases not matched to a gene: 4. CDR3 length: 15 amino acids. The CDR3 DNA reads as TGTGCCAGCAGCCGAAAGGGACAGGGGGCCTACGAGCAGTACTTC. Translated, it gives CASSRKGQGAYEQYF.

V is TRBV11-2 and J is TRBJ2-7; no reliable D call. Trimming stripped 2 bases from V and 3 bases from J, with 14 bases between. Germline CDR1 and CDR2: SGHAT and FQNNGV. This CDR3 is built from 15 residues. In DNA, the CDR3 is TGTGCCAGCAGCTTAAGGAGTAGACAAAGCTACGAGCAGTACTTC. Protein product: CASSLRSRQSYEQYF.

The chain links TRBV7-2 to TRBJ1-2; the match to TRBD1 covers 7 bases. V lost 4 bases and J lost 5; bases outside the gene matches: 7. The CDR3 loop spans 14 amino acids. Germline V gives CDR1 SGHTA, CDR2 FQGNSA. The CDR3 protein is CASSYDRTGYGYTF. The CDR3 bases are TGTGCCAGCAGCTACGATCGGACAGGATATGGCTACACCTTC.

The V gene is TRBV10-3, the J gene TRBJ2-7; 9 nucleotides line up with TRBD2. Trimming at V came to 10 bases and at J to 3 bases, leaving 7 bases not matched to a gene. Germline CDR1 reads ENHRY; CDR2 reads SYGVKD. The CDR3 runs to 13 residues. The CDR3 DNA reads TGTGCCACCCACGGGCGGGAGGGCTACGAGCAGTACTTC. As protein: CATHGREGYEQYF.

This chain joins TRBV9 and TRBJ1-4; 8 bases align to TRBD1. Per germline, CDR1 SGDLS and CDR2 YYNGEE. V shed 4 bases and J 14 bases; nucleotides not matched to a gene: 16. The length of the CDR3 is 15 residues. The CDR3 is CASSPTSGQVFELFF. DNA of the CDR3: TGTGCCAGCAGCCCAACCTCGGGACAGGTCTTCGAGCTGTTTTTT. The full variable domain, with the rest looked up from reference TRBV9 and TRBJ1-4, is DSGVTQTPKHLITATGQRVTLRCSPRSGDLSVYWYQQSLDQGLQFLIQYYNGEERAKGNILERFSAQQFPDLHSELNLSSLELGDSALYFCASSPTSGQVFELFFGSGTQLSVL.

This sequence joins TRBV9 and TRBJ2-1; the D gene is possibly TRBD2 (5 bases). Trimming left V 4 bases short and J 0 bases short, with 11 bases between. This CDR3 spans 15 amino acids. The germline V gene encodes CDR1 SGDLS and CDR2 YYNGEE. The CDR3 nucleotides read TGTGCCAGCAGCCCACTCGGGAACTCCTACAATGAGCAGTTCTTC. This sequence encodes CASSPLGNSYNEQFF.